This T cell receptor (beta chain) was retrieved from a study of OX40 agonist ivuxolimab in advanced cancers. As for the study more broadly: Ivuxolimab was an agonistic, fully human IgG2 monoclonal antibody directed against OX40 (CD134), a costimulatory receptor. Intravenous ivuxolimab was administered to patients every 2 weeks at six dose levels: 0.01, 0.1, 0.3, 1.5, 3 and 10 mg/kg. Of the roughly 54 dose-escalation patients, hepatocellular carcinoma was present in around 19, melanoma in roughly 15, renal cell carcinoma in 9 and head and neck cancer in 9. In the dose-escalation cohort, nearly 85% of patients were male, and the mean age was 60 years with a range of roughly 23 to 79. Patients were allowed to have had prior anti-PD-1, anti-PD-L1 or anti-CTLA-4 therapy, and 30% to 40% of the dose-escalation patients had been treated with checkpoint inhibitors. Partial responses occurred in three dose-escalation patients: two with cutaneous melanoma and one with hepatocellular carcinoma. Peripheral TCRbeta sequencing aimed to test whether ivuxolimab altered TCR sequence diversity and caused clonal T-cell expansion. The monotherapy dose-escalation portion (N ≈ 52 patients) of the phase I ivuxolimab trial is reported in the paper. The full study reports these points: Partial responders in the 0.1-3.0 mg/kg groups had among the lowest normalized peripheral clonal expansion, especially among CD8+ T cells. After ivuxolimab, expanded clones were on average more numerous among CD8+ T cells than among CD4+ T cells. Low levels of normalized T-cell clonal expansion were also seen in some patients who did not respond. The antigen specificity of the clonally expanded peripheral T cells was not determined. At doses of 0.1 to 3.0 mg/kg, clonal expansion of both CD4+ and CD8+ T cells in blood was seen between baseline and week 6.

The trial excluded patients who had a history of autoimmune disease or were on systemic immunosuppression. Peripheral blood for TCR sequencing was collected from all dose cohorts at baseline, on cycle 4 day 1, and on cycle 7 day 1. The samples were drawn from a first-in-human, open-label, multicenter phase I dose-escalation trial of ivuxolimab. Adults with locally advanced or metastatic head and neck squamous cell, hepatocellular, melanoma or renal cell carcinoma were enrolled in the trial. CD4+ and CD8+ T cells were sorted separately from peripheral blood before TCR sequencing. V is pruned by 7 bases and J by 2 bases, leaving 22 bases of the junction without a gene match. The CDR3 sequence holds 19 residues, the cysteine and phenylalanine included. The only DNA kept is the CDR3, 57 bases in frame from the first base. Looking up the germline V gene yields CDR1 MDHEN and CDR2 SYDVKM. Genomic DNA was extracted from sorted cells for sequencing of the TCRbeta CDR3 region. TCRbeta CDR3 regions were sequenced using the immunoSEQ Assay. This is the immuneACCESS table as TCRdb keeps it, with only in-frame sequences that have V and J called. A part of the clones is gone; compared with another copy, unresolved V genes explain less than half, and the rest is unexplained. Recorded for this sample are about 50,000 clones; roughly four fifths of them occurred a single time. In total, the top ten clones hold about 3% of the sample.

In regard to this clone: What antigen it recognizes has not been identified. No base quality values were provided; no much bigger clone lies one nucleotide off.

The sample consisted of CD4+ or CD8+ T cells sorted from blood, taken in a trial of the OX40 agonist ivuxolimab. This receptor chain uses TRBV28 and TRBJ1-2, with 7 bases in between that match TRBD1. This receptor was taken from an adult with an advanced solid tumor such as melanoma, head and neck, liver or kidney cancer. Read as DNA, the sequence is TGTGCCAGCACCCAAGGGAGGGGGCAGTGGGGGAAAGTAAACTATGGCTACACCTTC. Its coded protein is CASTQGRGQWGKVNYGYTF.